This TCR beta chain was identified during a study of beta chain features in type 1 diabetes. Study outcomes and limitations: Shorter templates might be favored by PCR, and equally so in patients and in controls. Patients' naive, central memory and regulatory TCRB repertoires appeared more alike than those of healthy donors.

A few counts support this clone. Its antigen is unidentified. Sequenced material consisted of expressed TCRB transcripts (all of the isolated RNA was reverse transcribed). Regulatory, naive and central memory T cell samples averaged approximately 3.3 million reads. Libraries were prepared by immunoSEQ multiplex PCR; TCRdb keeps only in-frame clonotypes and omits some of them. The profile shows 810,000 or so clones, 15% to 20% of them singletons. The V end lost 6 bases, the J end lost 4 bases, and 11 bases lay between the germline ends. This CDR3 is 13 amino acids long. Germline V gives CDR1 MNHNY, CDR2 SVGAGI (reference sequence).

Sequencing was done on a sample of naive CD4+ T cells from blood. The rearrangement joins TRBV6-6 to TRBJ2-3; no definite D call. This clonotype originated in a young woman in good health. CDR3 residues: CASRLIGADTQYF. CDR3 nucleotides: TGTGCCAGCAGACTCATAGGTGCAGATACGCAGTATTTT.